This passage covers 14 T cell receptor beta chains from one sample sequenced in a study of PD-L1 blockade in urothelial cancer. This table comes from immunoSEQ multiplex PCR, and its TCRdb copy is limited to in-frame clones, with some not included. The sample has about 66,000 clones, 88% seen once; the top ten hold around 11%. Specified time point: peripheral blood 6 weeks after treatment start. Sample: PBMCs, taken around atezolizumab (anti-PD-L1) treatment. Receptor source: a man aged 60 to 75 with urothelial cancer.

V and J are TRBV9 and TRBJ1-2; D is possibly TRBD1 (6 bases). The CDR3 is 13 residues long. V lost 0 bases and J lost 6, with 9 bases in between. CDR1 and CDR2 (germline): SGDLS, YYNGEE. This chain's CDR3 is CASSVGAGDGYTF. The CDR3 bases are TGTGCCAGCAGCGTAGGGGCAGGGGATGGCTACACCTTC. The variable domain in full, completed from reference TRBV9 and TRBJ1-2, reads DSGVTQTPKHLITATGQRVTLRCSPRSGDLSVYWYQQSLDQGLQFLIQYYNGEERAKGNILERFSAQQFPDLHSELNLSSLELGDSALYFCASSVGAGDGYTFGSGTRLTVV.

In its sample, this clone was seen a few times. The chain uses TRBV7-2 and TRBJ1-3; TRBD1 might be the D (5 bases). CDR1 is SGHTA, CDR2 FQGNSA, per germline. V lost 6 bases, J lost 8 bases, and 14 bases lay in between. The CDR3 sequence is 13 residues long. The CDR3 DNA reads as TGTGCCAGCAGTTTGGAAGGGGCGGACACCATATATTTT. Translating it yields CASSLEGADTIYF.

This chain links TRBV28 with TRBJ1-1; the D gene is possibly TRBD1 (5 bases). The germline V gene encodes CDR1 MDHEN and CDR2 SYDVKM. The CDR3 sequence is 15 residues long. Trimming removed 3 bases from V and 4 bases from J, with 15 bases in between. The chain's CDR3 is CASSFIVGRGTEAFF. The DNA for the CDR3 is TGTGCCAGCAGTTTTATCGTGGGGCGAGGCACTGAAGCTTTCTTT.

The chain joins TRBV5-1 to TRBJ2-3, with 7 bases fitting TRBD1. Germline V CDR1 and CDR2: SGHRS, YFSETQ. Trimming took 2 bases from V and 3 from J; bases not matched to a gene: 6. CDR3 size: 15 residues. The CDR3 spells CASSLSDRETDTQYF. The CDR3 DNA is TGCGCCAGCAGCTTATCTGACAGGGAGACAGATACGCAGTATTTT. The full variable domain, its missing parts supplied by reference TRBV5-1 and TRBJ2-3, is KAGVTQTPRYLIKTRGQQVTLSCSPISGHRSVSWYQQTPGQGLQFLFEYFSETQRNKGNFPGRFSGRQFSNSRSEMNVSTLELGDSALYLCASSLSDRETDTQYFGPGTRLTVL.

The rearrangement uses TRBV27 and TRBJ1-1; 9 bases map to TRBD1. V shed 5 bases, J shed 3 bases, and the junction held 4 bases outside the gene matches. Germline CDR1 and CDR2: MNHEY and SMNVEV (reference sequence). This CDR3 is 14 amino acids long. CDR3 loop: CASSAGQGYTEAFF. The CDR3 DNA follows: TGTGCCAGCAGTGCCGGACAGGGGTACACTGAAGCTTTCTTT.

This clone appeared once. The V gene is TRBV2, the J gene TRBJ2-1; D possibly corresponds to TRBD2 (5 bases). The V gene lost 8 bases and the J gene lost 5 bases, with 19 bases spanning the gap. The CDR3 loop spans 15 amino acids. From germline, CDR1 is SNHLY and CDR2 FYNNEI. DNA of the CDR3: TGTGCCAGCCGTCGGGAACGACCTACCAACAATGAGCAGTTCTTC. It codes for CASRRERPTNNEQFF.

The chain recombines TRBV2 with TRBJ2-3, with D perhaps TRBD1 (5 bases). The CDR3 consists of 13 residues. Germline V lookup: CDR1 SNHLY, CDR2 FYNNEI. CDR3 in amino acids: CASLGASTDTQYF. CDR3 bases: TGTGCGAGCTTAGGGGCAAGCACAGATACGCAGTATTTT.

This clone was recorded a few times. V gene TRBV5-1 combines with J gene TRBJ1-1, with D possibly TRBD1 on 6 matching bases. CDR3 length: 14 amino acids. The V gene lost 4 bases and the J gene lost 1 base, with 11 bases spanning the gap. The V gene's germline CDR1 is SGHRS and CDR2 YFSETQ. The CDR3 sequence: CASSNGQPNTEAFF. As DNA, the CDR3 is TGCGCCAGCAGCAACGGACAGCCGAACACTGAAGCTTTCTTT.

The chain has TRBV27 and TRBJ2-7; D uncertain. Germline V gene data show CDR1 as MNHEY and CDR2 as SMNVEV (reference sequence). Trimming took 2 bases from V and 0 from J, leaving 8 bases between them. CDR3 size: 14 residues. DNA of the CDR3: TGTGCCAGCAGTTTAGGTCGGAGCTCCTACGAGCAGTACTTC. As protein: CASSLGRSSYEQYF.

The chain joins TRBV4-3 to TRBJ2-7; TRBD1 matches 11 bases. J lost 5 bases, V lost 0 bases, and 3 bases had no gene match. CDR1 LGHNA and CDR2 YSLEER come from the germline V gene. CDR3 length: 15 amino acids. The CDR3 sequence: CASSQEGQGAHEQYF. The CDR3 DNA reads TGCGCCAGCAGCCAAGAAGGACAGGGGGCCCACGAGCAGTACTTC.

The chain joins TRBV6-1 to TRBJ1-2; D is uncertain. The CDR3 is 14 residues long. Trimming cost V 7 bases and J 1 base, with 13 bases left between them. Germline assignment: CDR1 MNHNS and CDR2 SASEGT. In DNA form, the CDR3 reads TGTGCCAGCATCGAACGTGGCTTTAACTATGGCTACACCTTC. Its protein product is CASIERGFNYGYTF.

The chain carries TRBV27 and TRBJ2-7; TRBD1 agrees at 8 bases. V lost 6 bases to trimming and J lost 2 bases; unmatched junction nucleotides: 6. This CDR3 has 14 residues. From germline, CDR1 is MNHEY and CDR2 SMNVEV (reference sequence). CDR3 DNA: TGTGCCAGCAGCTGGACAGGGAGTCCCTACGAGCAGTACTTC. Protein sequence: CASSWTGSPYEQYF.

The chain employs TRBV5-1 and TRBJ1-3; no clear D gene. With 0 bases removed from V and 3 bases from J, the gap between germline ends came to 10 bases. CDR1 is SGHRS, CDR2 YFSETQ, per germline. The CDR3 has 15 residues. The CDR3 protein is CASSLGGFGGNTIYF. Here the CDR3 DNA reads TGCGCCAGCAGCTTGGGAGGGTTCGGTGGAAACACCATATATTTT.

The V call is TRBV30, the J call TRBJ1-1; D is possibly TRBD1 (5 bases). V shed 2 bases and J shed 3 bases, with 19 bases lying between them. Looked up from germline, CDR1 is GTSNPN and CDR2 is SVGIG (reference sequence). The CDR3 length is 16 residues. CDR3 amino acids: CAWSPNPSAGHTEAFF. The DNA of the CDR3 is TGTGCCTGGAGTCCAAACCCCTCTGCAGGGCACACTGAAGCTTTCTTT.